This TCR beta chain was identified in a study of T-cell memory formation after mild COVID-19. Findings and limits, study-wide: Clones contracting over day 15 to 85 were CD4/CD8 balanced, with later expanders leaning CD4+.

With regard to this clonotype: Its antigen is still unknown.

TCRdb re-called the 5' RACE reads with MiXCR, one entry per CDR3 protein. Among about 320,000 distinct CDR3 sequences, 14% were seen once, and the ten largest hold around 23%. The CDR3 runs 16 residues. V was shortened by 0 bases and J by 0 bases, with 9 bases between the two germline ends. Germline V lookup: CDR1 LNHNV, CDR2 YYDKDF (reference sequence). This receptor was identified in a man aged 18 to 30 who had mild COVID-19 (a few samples of this study predate the infection). Cell type and time point are not known. The rearrangement uses TRBV15 and TRBJ2-1; D is uncertain. Material: PBMCs or a T cell subset sorted from them (not recorded which). The CDR3 DNA reads as TGTGCCACCAGCAGAGATCGGGCAAGCTCCTACAATGAGCAGTTCTTC. Protein sequence: CATSRDRASSYNEQFF. The full variable domain, in which reference TRBV15 and TRBJ2-1 provide the parts outside the CDR3, is DAMVIQNPRYQVTQFGKPVTLSCSQTLNHNVMYWYQQKSSQAPKLLFHYYDKDFNNEADTPDNFQSRRPNTSFCFLDIRSPGLGDTAMYLCATSRDRASSYNEQFFGPGTRLTVL.